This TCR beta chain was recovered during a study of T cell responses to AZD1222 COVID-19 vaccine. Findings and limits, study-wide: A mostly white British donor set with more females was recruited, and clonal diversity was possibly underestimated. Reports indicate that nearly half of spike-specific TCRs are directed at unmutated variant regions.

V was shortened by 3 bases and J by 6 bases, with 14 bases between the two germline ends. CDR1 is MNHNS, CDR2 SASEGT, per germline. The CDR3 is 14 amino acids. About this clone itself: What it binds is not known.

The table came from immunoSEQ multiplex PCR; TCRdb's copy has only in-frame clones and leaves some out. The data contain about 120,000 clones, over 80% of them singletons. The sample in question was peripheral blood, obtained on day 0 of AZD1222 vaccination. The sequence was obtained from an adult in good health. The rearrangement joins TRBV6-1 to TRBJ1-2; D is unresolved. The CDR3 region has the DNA TGTGCCAGCAGTGACGGCACATGGGAGGATGGCTACACCTTC. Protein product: CASSDGTWEDGYTF.